This paragraph reports one TCR beta chain. Its matching antigen is unknown. This sample was included in a study of CD8 T cells in ankylosing spondylitis. Study observations and caveats: Researchers report that disease-linked clones proved CD8+ and relatively rare in peripheral blood. One TCR beta motif, made up of fewer than 10 highly homologous variants, appeared characteristic of ankylosing spondylitis blood.

Germline V gene lookup returns CDR1 DFQATT and CDR2 SNEGSKA (reference sequence). This CDR3 has 16 residues. V lost 3 bases, J lost 3 bases, and 10 bases stayed unmatched. One entry per CDR3 protein results from TCRdb running MiXCR on the 5' RACE reads. The sample carries 100,000 to 150,000 distinct CDR3 sequences, more than 15% recorded once. Sequencing was done on a sample of blood, either unsorted or a sorted T cell fraction (not recorded which). This sequence joins TRBV20-1 and TRBJ2-7, with 11 bases identical to TRBD2. The sequence was collected from a male donor with ankylosing spondylitis. In DNA form, the CDR3 reads TGCAGTGCTAGGTCGGGCCAAACTAGCGGGAGCTACGAGCAGTACTTC. Amino acids: CSARSGQTSGSYEQYF.